The sequence of this T cell receptor beta chain was determined in a study of cytomegalovirus exposure and HLA in healthy donors (dated by TCRdb to about 2017). Concerning the study at large: An earlier analysis of 550 to 700 of the donors reported about 250 Gb of sequence data and 100 million to 140 million unique TCR beta sequences from roughly 180 million T cells. An early release covering roughly 580 HLA-typed donors comprised around 300 gigabases of sequencing data and roughly 86 million unique TCR sequences. Among the roughly 380 genotyped donors, more than 70% belonged to the genetic ancestry cluster associated with self-reported Caucasian donors. The study aimed to test whether signatures of past pathogen exposure could be identified by cataloging public T cell receptors. The T cell repertoires of some 670 subjects were profiled by immunosequencing and related to cytomegalovirus serostatus. Along with the roughly 670-subject first cohort, a separate validation cohort of over a hundred different subjects was used. To predict cytomegalovirus infection status, the study combined high-throughput TCR immunosequencing, statistical association of individual TCRs with disease status, and machine learning. To study patterns of TCR occurrence, a later analysis re-analyzed previously published TCR beta repertoires from 550 to 800 donors and added high-resolution HLA genotyping. Rather than using new phenotypic data, the later analysis identified candidate immune exposures from TCR beta sequences and from how often those sequences occurred across donors. An earlier analysis of fewer than 750 of the donors used high-throughput TCR beta sequencing to judge whether each TCR beta V gene segment behaved as functional or pseudogenic. Donor age, sex, ethnicity and CMV serostatus were compiled alongside the repertoire data. A later genetic analysis used genome-wide SNP genotypes for about three fifths of the 666 donors, treating that subset as a discovery cohort. All discovery cohort repertoires had been generated on a single sequencing platform. HLA typing included class I and class II loci at four-digit resolution. Typing coverage varied by locus: roughly 629-640 donors for A, B, C, DRB1 and DQB1; roughly 520 for DQA1; more than 600 for DPA1; roughly 470 for DPB1. About five DR-DQ haplotypes were treated as single units for association and clustering because of strong linkage in the cohort. Among a few hundred genotyped donors of the cohort, an average of around 240,000 unique TCR beta nucleotide sequences were sequenced per donor, around a sixth of them non-productive.

As concerns this clone: Its antigen remains unidentified. Base-call qualities are not available, and no considerably larger clone is one nucleotide away.

CDR1 is given as MRHNA and CDR2 as SNTAGT, both from the germline V gene. The CDR3 starts with the cysteine, ends with the phenylalanine, and has 15 residues. Solely the CDR3 DNA is kept, with 45 bases framed from the first base. Trimming costs V 0 bases and J 6 bases, and their ends lie 9 bases apart. The cohort was made up of under 800 healthy bone marrow donors. At the time of sampling, every cohort member was nominally healthy, though immune exposures that went unrecorded were likely present. The donor was CMV seropositive and belonged to the group of 250 to 300 seropositive cohort members. A peripheral blood sample was collected from each donor, and TCR beta sequencing was performed on peripheral blood mononuclear cells. Genomic DNA was extracted from the blood cell samples with the Qiagen DNeasy Blood Extraction Kit. The library was produced with the immunoSEQ multiplex PCR assay. The multiplex PCR relied on a mix of 60 forward primers for TCR Vbeta segments and 13 reverse primers for TCR Jbeta segments. A multiplex PCR assay on genomic DNA amplified the CDR3 region of rearranged TCR beta genes. The amplified TCR beta libraries were sequenced on the Illumina HiSeq System as 87-base-pair reads. Processing in the source paper ran as follows. In a later analysis, 70 million to 95 million unique TCR beta chains were counted across the 500 to 850 repertoires, and roughly 11 million of these chains were shared by at least two donors. Raw reads were error-corrected and collapsed into unique sequences by a nearest-neighbor algorithm in which closely related sequences were merged to remove PCR and sequencing errors. CDR3 sequences were aligned to IMGT reference sequences to assign V, D and J gene segments. For a sequence to be retained, a match of at least six nucleotides was required to both a V gene segment and a J gene segment. A rearrangement counted as productive if the CDR3 had no stop codons and remained in frame with V and J, and every other rearrangement counted as non-productive. CDR3 was defined by IMGT convention, running from the second conserved V-encoded cysteine to the conserved J-encoded phenylalanine. Sequences without an unambiguous match to a single V gene segment were excluded from the earlier analysis of over 500 of the donors. In an earlier analysis of several hundred of the donors, V segments were called functional above 56.7% productive rearrangements and were called segregating when the between-donor standard deviation exceeded 5%. A statistical classification framework was developed to diagnose cytomegalovirus status using the catalog of TCR beta chain sequences. A later analysis assigned V and J genes by comparing TCR nucleotide sequences with IMGT/GENE-DB human TR gene sequences. A later analysis assigned CDR3 sequences and most-parsimonious VDJ recombination scenarios with the TCRdist pipeline. In a later analysis, every TCR beta chain was defined by the combination of its CDR3 amino acid sequence and its V-gene family, and reads without a unique V-gene family were dropped. As a way to deal with suspected cross-contamination and a sequencing artifact, a later analysis dropped nearly 600 nucleotide sequences that were highly shared and had low generation probability. In a later analysis, a clonal expansion index for each public chain was calculated from normalized within-repertoire ranks of inferred template counts. In a later analysis, generation probabilities were computed with a VDJ recombination model fitted to out-of-frame rearrangements, and the resulting probabilities were checked against IGoR. In a later analysis, hypergeometric tests were used to score TCR-TCR, TCR-HLA and TCR-CMV co-occurrence, with a repertoire-size bias correction applied to TCR pairs. In a later analysis, false discovery rates were estimated by permuting HLA or CMV assignments 20 times. In a later analysis, co-occurring TCRs were grouped with DBSCAN, and TCRdist sequence similarity was added when clustering was performed within HLA-allele-positive subsets. Repertoires with fewer than 30,000 or more than 120,000 public chains, plus five repertoires with anomalous nucleotide sharing, were excluded from co-occurrence clustering. The table comes from immuneACCESS by way of TCRdb, which keeps in-frame sequences with V and J called. Part of the clones is missing from these tables; in studies checked, under half for an unresolved V gene and the rest for unknown reasons. The V and J calls and clone size come from that table; D and trimming were worked out from the DNA. This sample comprises more than 150,000 clones, around 75% of them detected only once. In total, the top ten clones hold approximately 6.3% of the sample.

Here is what the overall study found, with its caveats: A further reported finding was that TCR beta sequences accurately predicted the HLA-A and HLA-B alleles for most subjects in the first cohort. According to a later analysis, most CMV-associated TCR beta chains appeared to be HLA-restricted, and the HLA associations seemed to be driven largely by CMV exposure. In an earlier analysis of about 550 of the donors, most TCR beta V segments were observed in productive rearrangements about 87% or about 30% of the time, broadly matching IMGT annotations. Strong co-occurrence of HLA alleles, especially DR and DQ, made assigning TCR associations to individual alleles difficult. Linkage disequilibrium might explain the correlated functional status among segregating V segments, but an unknown experimental factor could not be excluded. Immune exposure information for the cohort was limited to CMV serostatus. In both the original and validation cohorts, the classifier was reported to diagnose cytomegalovirus status with high specificity and sensitivity. A later analysis associated 15,000 to 20,000 TCR beta sequences with specific HLA alleles at a false discovery rate of 0.05. In the study, 150 to 200 TCR beta chains were listed as associated with cytomegalovirus. A cluster of highly shared sequence variants was judged likely to be a technical artifact of the sequencing pipeline. In a later analysis, HLA-associated TCR beta chains were found to be more clonally expanded and to have lower generation probabilities than equally common non-associated chains. Most TCR sequences were observed very rarely across donors, whereas some public TCRs were present in many individuals. Because HLA typing was missing for some donors at each locus, association tests included only the typed subset. Because the 87-base-pair reads could not distinguish some IMGT-functional V segments, including TRBV6-2 and TRBV6-3, those segments were excluded. The earlier analysis of 587 of the donors excluded roughly 16 rarely observed V segments, including chromosome 9 orphons, because counts were too low. According to a later genetic analysis, donors in an Asian-associated ancestry cluster had fewer N-insertions in productive TCRs than the roughly 700-donor mean. An association between a missense DCLRE1C variant and V-gene and J-gene trimming of TCR beta chains was found in a later genetic analysis and replicated in an independent cohort. In a later analysis, the rate of TCR association differed among HLA loci, with DRB1 alleles having the most associated TCRs and HLA-C alleles having the fewest. The presence/absence analyses assumed that sequencing depth was roughly uniform across donors, and that assumption may not be true. Three of the identified cytomegalovirus-associated TCR beta chains were confirmed in vitro to be specific for cytomegalovirus antigens. This cohort had only TCR beta chains sequenced, and the lack of alpha or paired-chain data limited which features could be detected. The authors suggested that the approach could potentially be extended to other disease states and immunological phenotypes. In a later analysis, several top co-occurrence clusters were reported to appear linked to parvovirus B19, influenza, CMV and Epstein-Barr virus.

This receptor was identified in a man aged 40-55 years in good health and CMV-seropositive. The sample was PBMCs. This chain is built from TRBV6-4 and TRBJ1-6; the D region possibly corresponds to TRBD1 (6 bases align). The CDR3 here reads CASSDSEQGNSPLHF. The nucleotide sequence is given as TGTGCCAGCAGTGACTCGGAACAGGGTAATTCACCCCTCCACTTT.